This is a list of T cell receptor beta chains from one sample in a study of cytomegalovirus exposure and HLA in healthy donors. Sequencing used immunoSEQ multiplex PCR; TCRdb keeps in-frame clones, though not all of them. Here the sample spans some 150,000 clones, 65% to 90% being singletons. Sequenced sample: PBMCs. These receptors all come from a female donor in good health and CMV-seronegative. Each CDR3 is given with its conserved first and last residue. The D gene is left open where the match is weak. Clone sizes are given selectively: once, few, many, or a class where the clone is expanded.

abundance: -
v_gene: TRBV6-5
j_gene: TRBJ2-7
d_gene: -
CDR3aa: CASSWGDGRSYEQYF
CDR3nt: TGTGCCAGCAGTTGGGGGGACGGGAGATCCTACGAGCAGTACTTC

abundance: -
v_gene: TRBV6-1
j_gene: TRBJ2-3
d_gene: TRBD2
CDR3aa: CASSEASGSRNTQYF
CDR3nt: TGTGCCAGCAGTGAAGCTAGCGGGAGTCGGAATACGCAGTATTTT

abundance: -
v_gene: TRBV5-1
j_gene: TRBJ1-1
d_gene: -
CDR3aa: CASTGQLNTEAFF
CDR3nt: TGCGCCAGCACCGGACAGTTGAACACTGAAGCTTTCTTT

abundance: -
v_gene: TRBV5-4
j_gene: TRBJ2-7
d_gene: TRBD1
CDR3aa: CASSPRQGISEQCF
CDR3nt: TGTGCCAGCAGCCCGAGACAGGGGATCTCCGAGCAGTGCTTC

abundance: once
v_gene: TRBV6-5
j_gene: TRBJ2-7
d_gene: -
CDR3aa: CASSGPGTNPYEQYF
CDR3nt: TGTGCCAGCAGCGGCCCCGGGACAAACCCCTACGAGCAGTACTTC

abundance: -
v_gene: TRBV6-5
j_gene: TRBJ1-2
d_gene: TRBD1
CDR3aa: CASSYSTSGGRGYTF
CDR3nt: TGTGCCAGCAGTTACTCGACATCAGGGGGCAGGGGCTACACCTTC

abundance: -
v_gene: TRBV19
j_gene: TRBJ2-7
d_gene: TRBD1
CDR3aa: CASRGQLSYEQYF
CDR3nt: TGTGCCAGTCGGGGACAGCTCTCCTACGAGCAGTACTTC

abundance: once
v_gene: TRBV4-2
j_gene: TRBJ1-2
d_gene: -
CDR3aa: CASSQITGRDGYTF
CDR3nt: TGTGCCAGCAGCCAGATTACAGGGCGGGATGGCTACACCTTC

abundance: -
v_gene: TRBV5-6
j_gene: TRBJ2-1
d_gene: TRBD2
CDR3aa: CASSLWGGSGNNEQFF
CDR3nt: TGTGCCAGCAGCTTATGGGGGGGGAGCGGAAACAATGAGCAGTTCTTC

abundance: -
v_gene: TRBV6-1
j_gene: TRBJ2-2
d_gene: -
CDR3aa: CASSEYRLNTGELFF
CDR3nt: TGTGCCAGCAGTGAATACAGGTTGAACACCGGGGAGCTGTTTTTT

abundance: once
v_gene: TRBV25-1
j_gene: TRBJ2-6
d_gene: -
CDR3aa: CASSPRTGANVLTF
CDR3nt: TGTGCCAGCAGTCCCAGAACCGGGGCCAACGTCCTGACTTTC

abundance: -
v_gene: TRBV29-1
j_gene: TRBJ2-7
d_gene: TRBD2
CDR3aa: CSAWTSGSYEQYF
CDR3nt: TGCAGCGCCTGGACTAGCGGGAGTTACGAGCAGTACTTC

abundance: -
v_gene: TRBV7-9
j_gene: TRBJ1-5
d_gene: -
CDR3aa: CASSLRDQPQHF
CDR3nt: TGTGCCAGCAGCTTGAGGGATCAGCCCCAGCATTTT

abundance: -
v_gene: TRBV28
j_gene: TRBJ1-2
d_gene: -
CDR3aa: CASSSSYGYTF
CDR3nt: TGTGCCAGCAGTTCCAGCTATGGCTACACCTTC

abundance: -
v_gene: TRBV5-1
j_gene: TRBJ1-2
d_gene: TRBD1
CDR3aa: CASSLGDRGLGGYTF
CDR3nt: TGCGCCAGCAGCTTGGGGGACAGGGGGCTTGGTGGCTACACCTTC

abundance: -
v_gene: TRBV28
j_gene: TRBJ2-7
d_gene: -
CDR3aa: CASSLGQQGWRAYEQYF
CDR3nt: TGTGCCAGCAGTTTGGGACAACAGGGTTGGAGAGCCTACGAGCAGTACTTC

abundance: -
v_gene: TRBV5-6
j_gene: TRBJ1-2
d_gene: TRBD1
CDR3aa: CASSLAAGTGYGYTF
CDR3nt: TGTGCCAGCAGCTTGGCCGCCGGGACAGGCTATGGCTACACCTTC

abundance: -
v_gene: TRBV7-9
j_gene: TRBJ2-5
d_gene: -
CDR3aa: CASSNVVPGETQYF
CDR3nt: TGTGCCAGCAGCAACGTCGTCCCCGGGGAGACCCAGTACTTC

abundance: -
v_gene: TRBV9
j_gene: TRBJ2-1
d_gene: -
CDR3aa: CASSAGGNEQFF
CDR3nt: TGTGCCAGCAGCGCAGGTGGGAATGAGCAGTTCTTC

abundance: -
v_gene: TRBV29-1
j_gene: TRBJ2-7
d_gene: -
CDR3aa: CSVETTSPYEQYF
CDR3nt: TGCAGCGTTGAGACAACGTCCCCCTACGAGCAGTACTTC

abundance: -
v_gene: TRBV25-1
j_gene: TRBJ2-5
d_gene: TRBD2
CDR3aa: CASSVGTSGKETQYF
CDR3nt: TGTGCCAGCAGTGTGGGGACTAGCGGGAAAGAGACCCAGTACTTC

abundance: few
v_gene: TRBV19
j_gene: TRBJ2-2
d_gene: -
CDR3aa: CAGGFNTGELFF
CDR3nt: TGTGCCGGGGGGTTTAACACCGGGGAGCTGTTTTTT

abundance: -
v_gene: TRBV7-8
j_gene: TRBJ1-5
d_gene: TRBD1
CDR3aa: CASSLGQGGGQPQHF
CDR3nt: TGTGCCAGCAGCTTAGGGCAGGGGGGAGGTCAGCCCCAGCATTTT

abundance: -
v_gene: TRBV5-1
j_gene: TRBJ2-7
d_gene: TRBD2
CDR3aa: CASSFIWLAGSRREQYF
CDR3nt: TGCGCCAGCAGCTTTATTTGGCTAGCGGGATCTCGCCGCGAGCAGTACTTC

abundance: -
v_gene: TRBV19
j_gene: TRBJ1-2
d_gene: TRBD1
CDR3aa: CASNMRGGQGTTNYGYTF
CDR3nt: TGTGCCAGTAATATGAGGGGGGGACAGGGGACAACTAACTATGGCTACACCTTC

abundance: -
v_gene: TRBV23-1
j_gene: TRBJ1-5
d_gene: -
CDR3aa: CASSRQNQPQHF
CDR3nt: TGCGCCAGCAGCCGACAGAATCAGCCCCAGCATTTT

abundance: few
v_gene: TRBV28
j_gene: TRBJ1-1
d_gene: TRBD1
CDR3aa: CASSAGTGPPDTEAFF
CDR3nt: TGTGCCAGCAGTGCCGGGACAGGGCCTCCGGACACTGAAGCTTTCTTT

abundance: -
v_gene: TRBV9
j_gene: TRBJ2-1
d_gene: TRBD1
CDR3aa: CASSPTGQGNEQFF
CDR3nt: TGTGCCAGCAGCCCAACGGGACAGGGAAATGAGCAGTTCTTC

abundance: -
v_gene: TRBV2
j_gene: TRBJ1-1
d_gene: -
CDR3aa: CASSGTALNTEAFF
CDR3nt: TGTGCCAGCAGTGGGACAGCGTTGAACACTGAAGCTTTCTTT

abundance: once
v_gene: TRBV29-1
j_gene: TRBJ2-3
d_gene: -
CDR3aa: CSPVAVGSPDTQYF
CDR3nt: TGCAGCCCCGTCGCGGTCGGGAGCCCAGATACGCAGTATTTT

abundance: -
v_gene: TRBV25-1
j_gene: TRBJ2-5
d_gene: -
CDR3aa: CASSFGGKQETQYF
CDR3nt: TGTGCCAGCAGTTTCGGAGGGAAACAAGAGACCCAGTACTTC

abundance: -
v_gene: TRBV25-1
j_gene: TRBJ2-3
d_gene: -
CDR3aa: CASSDGHRTDTQYF
CDR3nt: TGTGCCAGCAGTGACGGACACAGGACAGATACGCAGTATTTT

abundance: few
v_gene: TRBV15
j_gene: TRBJ2-3
d_gene: TRBD2
CDR3aa: CATSRGTGLAVDTQYF
CDR3nt: TGTGCCACCAGCCGGGGGACGGGACTAGCTGTAGATACGCAGTATTTT

abundance: -
v_gene: TRBV27
j_gene: TRBJ2-3
d_gene: TRBD2
CDR3aa: CASSLFLAGSTDTQYF
CDR3nt: TGTGCCAGCAGTTTATTCCTAGCGGGATCCACAGATACGCAGTATTTT

abundance: -
v_gene: TRBV15
j_gene: TRBJ1-4
d_gene: TRBD1
CDR3aa: CATSSSTGKGLFF
CDR3nt: TGTGCCACCAGCAGCTCGACAGGGAAGGGACTGTTTTTT

abundance: -
v_gene: TRBV5-6
j_gene: TRBJ2-1
d_gene: TRBD2
CDR3aa: CASSSQGGGRKSYNEQFF
CDR3nt: TGTGCCAGCAGCAGTCAGGGAGGCGGGAGGAAATCCTACAATGAGCAGTTCTTC